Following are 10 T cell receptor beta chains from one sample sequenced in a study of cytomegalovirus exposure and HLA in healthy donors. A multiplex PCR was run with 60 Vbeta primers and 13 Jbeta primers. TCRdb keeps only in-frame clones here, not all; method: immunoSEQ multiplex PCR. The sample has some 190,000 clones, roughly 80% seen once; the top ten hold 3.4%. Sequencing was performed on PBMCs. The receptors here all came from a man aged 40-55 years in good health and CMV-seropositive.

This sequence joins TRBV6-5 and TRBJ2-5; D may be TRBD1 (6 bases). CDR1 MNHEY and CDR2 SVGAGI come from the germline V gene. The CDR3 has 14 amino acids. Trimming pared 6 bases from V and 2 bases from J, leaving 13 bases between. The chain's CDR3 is CASRPTGAQETQYF. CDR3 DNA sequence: TGTGCCAGCAGGCCGACAGGAGCACAAGAGACCCAGTACTTC.

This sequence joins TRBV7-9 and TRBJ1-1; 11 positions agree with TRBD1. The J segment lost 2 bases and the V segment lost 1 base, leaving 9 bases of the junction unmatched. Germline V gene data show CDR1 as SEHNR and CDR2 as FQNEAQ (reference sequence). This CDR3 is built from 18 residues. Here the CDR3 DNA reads TGTGCCAGCAGCTTAGATCGGGGACAGGGGGGACGAAACACTGAAGCTTTCTTT. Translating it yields CASSLDRGQGGRNTEAFF.

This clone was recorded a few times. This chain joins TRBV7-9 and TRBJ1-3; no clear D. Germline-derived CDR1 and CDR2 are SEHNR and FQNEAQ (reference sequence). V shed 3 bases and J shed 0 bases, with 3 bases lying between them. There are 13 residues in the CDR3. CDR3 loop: CASSFYSGNTIYF. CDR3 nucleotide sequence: TGTGCCAGCAGCTTCTACTCTGGAAACACCATATATTTT.

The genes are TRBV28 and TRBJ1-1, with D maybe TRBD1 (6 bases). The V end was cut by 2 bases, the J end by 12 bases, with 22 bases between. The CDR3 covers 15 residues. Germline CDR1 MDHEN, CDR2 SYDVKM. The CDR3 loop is CASSLGDRDTGLPFF. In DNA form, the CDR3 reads TGTGCCAGCAGTTTAGGGGACCGGGACACCGGTTTGCCTTTCTTT.

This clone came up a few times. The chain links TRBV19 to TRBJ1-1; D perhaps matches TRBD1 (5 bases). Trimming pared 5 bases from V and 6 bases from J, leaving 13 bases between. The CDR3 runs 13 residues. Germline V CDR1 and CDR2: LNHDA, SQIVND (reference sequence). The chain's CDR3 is CASSPKGLSEAFF. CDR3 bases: TGTGCCAGTAGTCCGAAGGGACTTTCTGAAGCTTTCTTT.

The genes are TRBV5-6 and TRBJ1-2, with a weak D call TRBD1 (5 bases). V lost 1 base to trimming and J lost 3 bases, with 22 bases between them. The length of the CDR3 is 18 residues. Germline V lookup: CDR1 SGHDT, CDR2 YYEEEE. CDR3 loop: CASSLRGGESIPDYGYTF. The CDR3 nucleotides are TGTGCCAGCAGCTTGAGAGGAGGGGAATCCATCCCCGACTATGGCTACACCTTC.

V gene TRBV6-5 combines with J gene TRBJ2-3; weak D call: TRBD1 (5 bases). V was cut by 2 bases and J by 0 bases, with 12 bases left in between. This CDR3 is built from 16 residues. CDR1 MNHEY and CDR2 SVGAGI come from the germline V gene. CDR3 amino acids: CASSYGADPSTDTQYF. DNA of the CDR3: TGTGCCAGCAGTTACGGGGCCGACCCTAGCACAGATACGCAGTATTTT.

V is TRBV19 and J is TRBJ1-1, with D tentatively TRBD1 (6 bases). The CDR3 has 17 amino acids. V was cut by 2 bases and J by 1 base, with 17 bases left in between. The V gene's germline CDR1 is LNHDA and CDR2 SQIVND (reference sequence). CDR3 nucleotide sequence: TGTGCCAGTAGTATATGGCAGGGGCGGTCTGCGAACACTGAAGCTTTCTTT. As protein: CASSIWQGRSANTEAFF.

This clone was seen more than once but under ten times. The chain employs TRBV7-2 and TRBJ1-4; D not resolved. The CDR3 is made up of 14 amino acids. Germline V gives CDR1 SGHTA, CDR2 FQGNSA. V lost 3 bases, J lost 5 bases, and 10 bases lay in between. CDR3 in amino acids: CASSFVQSNEKLFF. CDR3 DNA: TGTGCCAGCAGCTTTGTGCAGTCCAATGAAAAACTGTTTTTT.

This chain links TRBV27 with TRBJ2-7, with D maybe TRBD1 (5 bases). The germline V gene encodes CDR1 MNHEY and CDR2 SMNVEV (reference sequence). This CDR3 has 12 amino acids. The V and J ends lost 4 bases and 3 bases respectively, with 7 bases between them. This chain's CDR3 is CASSSQGYEQYF. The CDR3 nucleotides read TGTGCCAGCAGTTCCCAGGGCTACGAGCAGTACTTC.